Listed below are T cell receptor beta chains from one sample, sequenced in a study of regulatory T cells in long-lasting Graves disease. TCRdb reprocessed the multiplex PCR reads via MiXCR and lists one record per CDR3 protein. This repertoire shows about 450,000 distinct CDR3 sequences, 14% found once; its top ten account for roughly 15%. This same sample was also part of a study on T cells in Graves' hyperthyroidism and ophthalmopathy.

The material sequenced was peripheral blood mononuclear cells (PBMCs), taken at new diagnosis, from a patient treated with antithyroid drugs. The receptor source for this set is a woman aged 45-65 years with Graves disease. Both conserved end residues are part of each CDR3. D genes are given only for firm matches. For some rows the clone size is stated as once, few or many, or as a class when expanded; others skip it.

DNA	CDR3	V	J	D	size
TGTGCCAGCAGCCTTGGACAGAGCTGGGGCAATCAGCCCCAGCATTTT	CASSLGQSWGNQPQHF	TRBV3-1	TRBJ1-5	.	.
TGTGCCAGCTCACCCCGACAGGGGGCGGCGAATGAGCAGTTCTTC	CASSPRQGAANEQFF	TRBV18	TRBJ2-1	TRBD1	few
TGCGCCAGCAGTGCCAGGCCCTCCTACAATGAGCAGTTCTTC	CASSARPSYNEQFF	TRBV10-2	TRBJ2-1	.	many
TGTGCCAGCAGCCATCCGGGATGGTACGGTTACGAGCAGTACTTC	CASSHPGWYGYEQYF	TRBV7-2	TRBJ2-7	.	many
TGTGCCAGTCTTTGGAGCGGGAGTGGGTATGAGCAGTTCTTC	CASLWSGSGYEQFF	TRBV7-9	TRBJ2-1	TRBD2	few
TGTGCCAGCAGTTCGGACCTTCGGGGCAATGAGCAGTTCTTC	CASSSDLRGNEQFF	TRBV12-3/TRBV12-4	TRBJ2-1	.	many
TGCGCCAGCAGCTCCACAGGGGTAGAGGAAGAGACCCAGTACTTC	CASSSTGVEEETQYF	TRBV5-1	TRBJ2-5	TRBD1	few
TGTGCCAGCAGTGAAGACGGTACAGGGTGGGCAGATACGCAGTATTTT	CASSEDGTGWADTQYF	TRBV6-1	TRBJ2-3	.	few
TGTGCCAGCAGCCCCCGACTAGCGGGAGAGACCTACGAGCAGTACTTC	CASSPRLAGETYEQYF	TRBV7-6	TRBJ2-7	TRBD2	many
TGTGCCAGCAACGGTTCAGGGCGGGGGGGAGACAAAAACATTCAGTACTTC	CASNGSGRGGDKNIQYF	TRBV6-7	TRBJ2-4	TRBD2	once
TGTGCCAGCAGCTTTCGTCGAGGGTACAATGAGCAGTTCTTC	CASSFRRGYNEQFF	TRBV7-8	TRBJ2-1	.	many
TGCGCCAGCAGCTTTCAGGGGGCTCCTAATGAAAAACTGTTTTTT	CASSFQGAPNEKLFF	TRBV5-1	TRBJ1-4	TRBD1	.
TGTGCCAGCAGCGCAGGTAGGAATCAGCCCCAGCATTTT	CASSAGRNQPQHF	TRBV6-1	TRBJ1-5	.	.
TGTGCCAGCAGCCCGGGGACTAGCCCTAGCACAGATACGCAGTATTTT	CASSPGTSPSTDTQYF	TRBV12-3/TRBV12-4	TRBJ2-3	TRBD2	many
TGTGCCAGTACTCGGACAGAGACAGATACGCAGTATTTT	CASTRTETDTQYF	TRBV19	TRBJ2-3	.	.
TGTGCCGGCAGTCTAGACGTCCAGGGCACCGGGGAGCTGTTTTTT	CAGSLDVQGTGELFF	TRBV6-1	TRBJ2-2	.	.
TGTGCCAGCAGGGGAAGGGCAGGTTCTCCTAGTTATGGCTACACCTTC	CASRGRAGSPSYGYTF	TRBV25-1	TRBJ1-2	.	few
TGCAGTGCTAGTGGAGGGACTAGCGTTATTGAGCAGTTCTTC	CSASGGTSVIEQFF	TRBV20-1	TRBJ2-1	TRBD2	many
TGCGCCAGCAGCTTGGGACTAGCGAACGCCGGGGAGCTGTTTTTT	CASSLGLANAGELFF	TRBV5-1	TRBJ2-2	TRBD2	many
TGTGCCAGCAGCCCCCACGGACTACCGAGGAGATACGAGCAGTACTTC	CASSPHGLPRRYEQYF	TRBV28	TRBJ2-7	.	many
TGCGCCAGCAGGGAGGACGCGAACACCGGGGAGCTGTTTTTT	CASREDANTGELFF	TRBV10-2	TRBJ2-2	.	.
TGTGCCAGCAGTTTGGGGCAGGCCAGCATTCAGTACTTC	CASSLGQASIQYF	TRBV28	TRBJ2-4	.	.
TGTGCCATCAGTGATAGCGGGAGGGCCTTCGATGAGCAGTTCTTC	CAISDSGRAFDEQFF	TRBV10-3	TRBJ2-1	TRBD2	many
TGTGCCAGCAGCGGGACTAGCGGGAGGTTACGCGAGCAGTACTTC	CASSGTSGRLREQYF	TRBV5-6	TRBJ2-7	TRBD2	many
TGTGCCAGCAGCTCGACCGGTCAGGGGTACGAGCAGTACTTC	CASSSTGQGYEQYF	TRBV7-9	TRBJ2-7	.	.
TGTGCCAGCAGCCCGAACAGCAGCAAAGAGACCCAGTACTTC	CASSPNSSKETQYF	TRBV5-4	TRBJ2-5	.	few
TGTGCCAGCAGAGAAGGAGAGGGGACTATTGCAACTAATGAAAAACTGTTTTTT	CASREGEGTIATNEKLFF	TRBV3-1	TRBJ1-4	.	few
TGTGCCAGCAGCCTCTCAGCGGGAGGAGACGAGCAGTACTTC	CASSLSAGGDEQYF	TRBV3-1	TRBJ2-7	TRBD2	many
TGTGCCAGCAGTTTTGTATCGGGAGTTGAGACCCAGTACTTC	CASSFVSGVETQYF	TRBV28	TRBJ2-5	.	many
TGTGCCAGCAGCCAAGATGAGGGAGCGTTGTTCTTC	CASSQDEGALFF	TRBV3-1	TRBJ2-1	.	.
TGTGCCAGCAGCGTAGAGAGAGGGGGGGGCCAGCCGACGCCTTCGGGTACGCAGTATTTT	CASSVERGGGQPTPSGTQYF	TRBV9	TRBJ2-3	.	few
TGTGCCAGCACGGCGGGGAACTCCTACGAGCAGTACTTC	CASTAGNSYEQYF	TRBV2	TRBJ2-7	.	many